This entry concerns a single TCR beta chain. The antigen is not known. This specimen comes from a study of vaccination effects on CD4 cells after COVID-19. The study's findings and limits: Early timepoints after infection were absent, and convalescent patients were few in the study.

Using immunoSEQ multiplex PCR, the repertoire was profiled, and TCRdb retains in-frame clones only, with some absent. The table has about 59,000 clones, just under 80% seen once. CDR1 is SGHRS, CDR2 YFSETQ, per germline. The CDR3 contains 15 residues. Trimming left V 4 bases short and J 5 bases short, with 18 bases between. ViraFEST expansion of antigen-specific CD4+ T cells with viral peptide pools preceded sequencing. Researchers isolated CD4+ T cells once approximately ten days of culture had elapsed. Two doses of BNT162b2 or mRNA-1273 vaccine were administered to participants. According to the study, vaccine recipients showed no prior SARS-CoV-2 infection and negative nucleocapsid antibodies. IL-2 medium supplanted half the medium on days 3 and 7.

Sequences were derived from CD4+ T cells from PBMCs cultured with HCoV-OC43 spike peptides, sampled after COVID-19 vaccination. Subset indicated: HCoV-OC43 spike overlapping peptide pool stimulation. The V call is TRBV5-1, the J call TRBJ1-1, with a possible D match to TRBD1 (5 bases). This sequence originates from a human donor who received a COVID-19 vaccine. The CDR3 DNA is TGCGCCAGCAGCACCCGGGACTCGGAGGGGACTGAAGCTTTCTTT. Protein sequence: CASSTRDSEGTEAFF.